These 19 T cell receptor beta chains were all obtained from the same sample, sequenced in a study of spatial heterogeneity in lung cancer. TCRdb reprocessed the 5' RACE reads with MiXCR, giving one entry per CDR3 protein. The table lists about 85,000 distinct CDR3 sequences, approximately 21% of them singletons, with 6.2% in the top ten. This sample's time point: sample taken at primary tumor resection. The study sequenced unsorted whole RNA from tumor, nontumor lung or frozen PBMC. The specimen comprised PBMCs, sampled at surgery. Every receptor here comes from a male donor with early-stage non-small cell lung cancer.

This clonotype was found many times. This sequence joins TRBV28 and TRBJ1-1; 7 bases are shared with TRBD1. The junction had 9 bases not matched to a gene; V was cut back by 5 bases and J by 0 bases. The germline gives CDR1 MDHEN, CDR2 SYDVKM. This CDR3 spans 16 amino acids. The CDR3 loop reads CASSTGAGVMNTEAFF. In DNA form, the CDR3 reads TGTGCCAGCAGTACAGGGGCTGGTGTGATGAACACTGAAGCTTTCTTT. The full variable domain, its missing parts supplied by reference TRBV28 and TRBJ1-1, is DVKVTQSSRYLVKRTGEKVFLECVQDMDHENMFWYRQDPGLGLRLIYFSYDVKMKEKGDIPEGYSVSREKKERFSLILESASTNQTSMYLCASSTGAGVMNTEAFFGQGTRLTVV.

In this sample, this clonotype turned up a few times. This sequence joins TRBV7-8 and TRBJ1-1; D ambiguous. Germline loops: CDR1 SGHVS, CDR2 FQNEAQ. The CDR3 spans 13 residues. Trimming shortened V by 0 bases and J by 8 bases, and 10 bases separated the two germline ends. The CDR3 sequence: CASSLAGPAEAFF. CDR3 nucleotide sequence: TGTGCCAGCAGCTTAGCTGGACCCGCAGAAGCTTTCTTT.

This clonotype appeared a few times. V is TRBV21-1 and J is TRBJ2-5; TRBD2, the table's D call, was not compared with the DNA. TRBV21-1 is a recognized pseudogene. This CDR3 has 17 residues. The CDR3 sequence is CASSKHNAGDSQETQYF. The CDR3 DNA follows: TGTGCCAGCAGCAAACATAATGCGGGAGATTCCCAAGAGACCCAGTACTTC.

This clonotype has just a few counts. The chain carries TRBV11-2 and TRBJ2-2; 10 nucleotides line up with TRBD2. Germline trimming cut 2 bases from V and 6 bases from J; bases unmatched to any gene: 3. CDR1 and CDR2 from the germline V gene are SGHAT and FQNNGV. There are 15 residues in the CDR3. The CDR3 coding sequence is TGTGCCAGCAGCTTACTAGCGGGAGCGGCCGGGGAGCTGTTTTTT. Translation: CASSLLAGAAGELFF.

The V call is TRBV29-1, the J call TRBJ1-6; 7 bases align to TRBD1. The CDR3 spans 13 residues. The V gene's germline CDR1 is SQVTM and CDR2 ANQGSEA. The trim removed 5 bases at V and 5 bases at J, leaving 3 bases unmatched. This CDR3 is CSVRDSDNSPLHF. In DNA, the CDR3 is TGCAGCGTTAGGGACAGCGATAATTCACCCCTCCACTTT.

There are a few counts of this clonotype. The rearrangement joins TRBV7-2 to TRBJ2-2; D is ambiguous. The germline CDR1 and CDR2 sequences are SGHTA and FQGNSA. The V and J ends lost 2 bases and 11 bases respectively, with 9 bases between them. The CDR3 sequence is 12 residues long. The CDR3 DNA follows: TGTGCCAGCAGCTTATCGAGCCTCGAGCTGTTTTTT. This translates into CASSLSSLELFF.

This clonotype appeared many times. CDR3 sequence (DNA): TGCGCCAGCAGCCCAAGCCTGGCTGGGGCCAACGTCCTGACTTTC. This gives the protein CASSPSLAGANVLTF. J is TRBJ2-6 and V is TRBV5-1; D is undetermined. The CDR3 has 15 amino acids. Germline assignment: CDR1 SGHRS and CDR2 YFSETQ. V dropped 4 bases and J dropped 2 bases, with 10 bases sitting between them.

CDR3 protein: CSARSPQRQFQPQHF. As DNA, the CDR3 is TGCAGTGCTAGATCCCCTCAACGACAGTTTCAGCCCCAGCATTTT. V and J are TRBV20-1 and TRBJ1-5; D may be TRBD1 (5 bases). The CDR3 loop spans 15 amino acids. Trimming shortened V by 2 bases and J by 6 bases, and 17 bases separated the two germline ends. In germline, CDR1 is DFQATT, CDR2 SNEGSKA (reference sequence).

The chain couples TRBV20-1 to TRBJ1-1; D unresolved. The V end lost 2 bases, the J end lost 1 base, and 8 bases lay between the germline ends. This CDR3 is 13 amino acids long. The germline V gene has CDR1 DFQATT and CDR2 SNEGSKA (reference sequence). The CDR3 nucleotides are TGCAGTGCTAGAACCGACCCGAACACTGAAGCTTTCTTT. Encoded protein: CSARTDPNTEAFF.

This clonotype was detected a few times. The chain carries TRBV3-1 and TRBJ1-5; no definite D call. Looked up from germline, CDR1 is LGHDT and CDR2 is YNNKEL (reference sequence). The CDR3 is made up of 14 amino acids. Between the trimmed V and J ends, which lost 2 bases and 3 bases, there was a span of 8 bases. CDR3 sequence reads: CASSQSGFNQPQHF. The CDR3 DNA reads TGTGCCAGCAGCCAATCGGGGTTCAATCAGCCCCAGCATTTT.

V is TRBV6-5 and J is TRBJ2-7; no definite D call. Germline V gene sequence: CDR1 MNHEY, CDR2 SVGAGI. The V gene lost 0 bases and the J gene lost 1 base, with 10 bases spanning the gap. The CDR3 loop spans 15 amino acids. CDR3 in DNA: TGTGCCAGCAGTTACTCTTCTCAATATTCCTACGAGCAGTACTTC. As protein: CASSYSSQYSYEQYF.

This chain links TRBV6-5 with TRBJ1-6; D unclear. CDR1 MNHEY and CDR2 SVGAGI come from the germline V gene. Trimming removed 8 bases at V and 7 bases at J, with 30 bases between. This CDR3 has 19 amino acids. The CDR3 reads CASLNSLSGSLLLNSPLHF. The CDR3 DNA reads as TGTGCCAGCCTCAATTCCCTCTCCGGGAGTCTCCTTTTGAATTCACCCCTCCACTTT.

V gene TRBV6-2 or TRBV6-3 combines with J gene TRBJ2-5; no clear D gene. V lost 8 bases to trimming and J lost 4 bases, with 14 bases between them. The germline CDR1 and CDR2 sequences are MNHEY and SVGEGT. The CDR3 runs to 13 residues. This CDR3 reads CASGTGRLETQYF. The CDR3, as DNA: TGTGCCAGCGGAACTGGACGGCTAGAGACCCAGTACTTC.

The rearrangement uses TRBV4-2 and TRBJ2-1, with 11 bases that match TRBD2. Germline trimming cut 4 bases from V and 4 bases from J; bases unmatched to any gene: 9. Germline V gene sequence: CDR1 LGHNA, CDR2 YNFKEQ. The CDR3 consists of 17 residues. The CDR3 region is CASSPPLAGGLYNEQFF. The DNA for the CDR3 is TGTGCCAGCAGCCCCCCCCTAGCGGGAGGACTGTACAATGAGCAGTTCTTC.

The chain is built from TRBV28 and TRBJ2-7; D unclear. The CDR3 sequence is 10 residues long. The V end lost 7 bases, the J end lost 4 bases, and 5 bases lay between the germline ends. Germline lookup yields CDR1 MDHEN and CDR2 SYDVKM. CDR3 DNA: TGTGCCAGCAAGGATTACGAGCAGTACTTC. It translates to CASKDYEQYF.

Only a few counts were recorded for this clonotype. The J gene is TRBJ2-5, the V gene TRBV15; D is unresolved. Germline CDR1 is LNHNV and CDR2 is YYDKDF (reference sequence). V dropped 7 bases and J dropped 4 bases, with 7 bases sitting between them. There are 11 residues in the CDR3. The CDR3 nucleotides are TGTGCCACCATAGTTGGAGAGACCCAGTACTTC. This gives the protein CATIVGETQYF.

This clonotype was found a few times. J is TRBJ2-5 and V is TRBV11-3, with 11 positions matching TRBD2. CDR1 and CDR2 (germline): SGHNT, YENEEA. The CDR3 is 15 amino acids. The ends lost 5 bases at V and 2 bases at J; junction bases unmatched: 4. The CDR3 spells CASSQRLAGQETQYF. CDR3 sequence (DNA): TGTGCCAGCAGCCAAAGACTAGCGGGGCAAGAGACCCAGTACTTC.

The CDR3 loop is CASSPLGSNTGELFF. CDR3 sequence (DNA): TGTGCCAGCTCACCACTCGGATCGAACACCGGGGAGCTGTTTTTT. This chain connects TRBV18 to TRBJ2-2; D ambiguous. Germline V gene lookup returns CDR1 KGHSH and CDR2 LQKENI. V dropped 1 base and J dropped 0 bases, with 6 bases sitting between them. The CDR3 has 15 residues.

This chain connects TRBV4-2 to TRBJ1-6; weak D call: TRBD1 (5 bases). Germline CDR1 is LGHNA and CDR2 is YNFKEQ. The CDR3 runs to 15 residues. The V gene lost 4 bases and the J gene lost 3 bases, with 10 bases spanning the gap. The CDR3 sequence is CASSLGTVYNSPLHF. CDR3 in DNA: TGTGCCAGCAGCCTCGGGACGGTCTATAATTCACCCCTCCACTTT.